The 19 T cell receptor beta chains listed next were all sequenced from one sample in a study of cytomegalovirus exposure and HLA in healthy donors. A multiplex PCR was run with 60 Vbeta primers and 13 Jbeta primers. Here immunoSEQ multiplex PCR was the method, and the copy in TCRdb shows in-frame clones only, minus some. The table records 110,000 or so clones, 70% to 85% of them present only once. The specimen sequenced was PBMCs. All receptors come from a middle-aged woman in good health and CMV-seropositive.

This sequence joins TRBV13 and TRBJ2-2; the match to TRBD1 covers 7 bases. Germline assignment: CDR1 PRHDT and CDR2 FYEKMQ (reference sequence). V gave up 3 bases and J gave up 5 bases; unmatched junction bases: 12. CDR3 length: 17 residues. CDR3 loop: CASSLPRDSLSTGELFF. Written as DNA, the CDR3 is TGTGCCAGCAGCTTGCCCCGGGACAGTCTATCGACCGGGGAGCTGTTTTTT.

CDR3 coding DNA: TGCGCCAGCAGCTTGGAGTCAGGACTCACCTACGAGCAGTACTTC. Translated, it gives CASSLESGLTYEQYF. The genes are TRBV5-1 and TRBJ2-7; TRBD2 is a possible D gene (5 bases). The germline V and J ends were trimmed by 0 bases and 2 bases, with 12 bases remaining between them. Germline V gene data show CDR1 as SGHRS and CDR2 as YFSETQ. The CDR3 consists of 15 residues.

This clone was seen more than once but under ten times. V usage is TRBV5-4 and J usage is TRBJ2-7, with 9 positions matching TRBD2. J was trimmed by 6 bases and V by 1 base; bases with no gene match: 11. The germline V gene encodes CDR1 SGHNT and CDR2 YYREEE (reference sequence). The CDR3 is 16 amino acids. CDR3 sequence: CASSLPKGSGSSEQYF. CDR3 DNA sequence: TGTGCCAGCAGCTTGCCGAAAGGTAGCGGGAGCAGCGAGCAGTACTTC. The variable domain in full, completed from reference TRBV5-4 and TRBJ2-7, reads ETGVTQSPTHLIKTRGQQVTLRCSSQSGHNTVSWYQQALGQGPQFIFQYYREEENGRGNFPPRFSGLQFPNYSSELNVNALELDDSALYLCASSLPKGSGSSEQYFGPGTRLTVT.

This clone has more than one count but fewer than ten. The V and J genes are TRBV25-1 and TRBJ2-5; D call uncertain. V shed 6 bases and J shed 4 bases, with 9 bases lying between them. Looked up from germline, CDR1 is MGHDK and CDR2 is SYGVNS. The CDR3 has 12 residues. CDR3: CASRSFAETQYF. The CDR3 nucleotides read TGTGCCAGCAGGAGTTTTGCAGAGACCCAGTACTTC.

Here the CDR3 DNA reads TGTGCCAGCAGCCCCCGGGACACCCACTCTGGGGCCAACGTCCTGACTTTC. Its protein product is CASSPRDTHSGANVLTF. The chain employs TRBV7-3 and TRBJ2-6, with D possibly matching TRBD1 (6 bases). This CDR3 is built from 17 residues. The germline V gene encodes CDR1 SGHTA and CDR2 FQGTGA. V lost 5 bases and J lost 0, with 14 bases in between.

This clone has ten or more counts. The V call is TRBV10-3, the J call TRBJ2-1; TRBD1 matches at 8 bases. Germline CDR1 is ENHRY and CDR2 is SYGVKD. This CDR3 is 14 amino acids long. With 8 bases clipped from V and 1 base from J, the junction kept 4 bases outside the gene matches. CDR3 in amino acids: CAIQGQGSYNEQFF. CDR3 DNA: TGTGCCATCCAAGGACAGGGATCCTACAATGAGCAGTTCTTC.

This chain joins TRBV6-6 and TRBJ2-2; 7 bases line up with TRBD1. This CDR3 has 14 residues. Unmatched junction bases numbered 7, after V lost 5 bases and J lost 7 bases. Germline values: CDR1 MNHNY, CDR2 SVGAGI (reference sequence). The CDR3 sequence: CASSGQVWGGELFF. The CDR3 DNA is TGTGCCAGCAGTGGACAGGTTTGGGGCGGGGAGCTGTTTTTT.

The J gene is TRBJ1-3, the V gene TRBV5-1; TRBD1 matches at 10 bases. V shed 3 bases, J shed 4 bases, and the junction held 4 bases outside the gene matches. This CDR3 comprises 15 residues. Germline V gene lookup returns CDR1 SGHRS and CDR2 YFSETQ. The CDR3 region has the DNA TGCGCCAGCAGCTCTGGACAGGGGGGAGGAAACACCATATATTTT. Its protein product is CASSSGQGGGNTIYF. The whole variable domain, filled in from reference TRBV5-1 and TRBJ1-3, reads KAGVTQTPRYLIKTRGQQVTLSCSPISGHRSVSWYQQTPGQGLQFLFEYFSETQRNKGNFPGRFSGRQFSNSRSEMNVSTLELGDSALYLCASSSGQGGGNTIYFGEGSWLTVV.

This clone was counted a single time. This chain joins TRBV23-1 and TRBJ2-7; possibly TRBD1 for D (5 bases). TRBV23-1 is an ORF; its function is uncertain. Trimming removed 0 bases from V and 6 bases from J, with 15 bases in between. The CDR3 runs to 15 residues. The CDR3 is CASSQSSQGLLEQYF. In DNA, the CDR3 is TGCGCCAGCAGTCAATCGAGTCAGGGTTTACTCGAGCAGTACTTC.

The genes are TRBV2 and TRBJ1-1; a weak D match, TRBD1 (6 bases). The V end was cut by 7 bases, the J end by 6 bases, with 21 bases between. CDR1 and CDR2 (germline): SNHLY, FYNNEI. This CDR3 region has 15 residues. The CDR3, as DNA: TGTGCCAGCACCCCAGGGGCGCTCGATATCGCTGAAGCTTTCTTT. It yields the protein CASTPGALDIAEAFF.

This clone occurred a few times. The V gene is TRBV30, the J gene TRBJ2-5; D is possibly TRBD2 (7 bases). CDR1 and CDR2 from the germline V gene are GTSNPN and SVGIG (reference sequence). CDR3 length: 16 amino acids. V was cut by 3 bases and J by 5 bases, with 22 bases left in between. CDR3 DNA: TGTGCCTGGAGCCAAAAGGGGGGGCCCGTGGGGGAGACCCAGTACTTC. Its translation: CAWSQKGGPVGETQYF.

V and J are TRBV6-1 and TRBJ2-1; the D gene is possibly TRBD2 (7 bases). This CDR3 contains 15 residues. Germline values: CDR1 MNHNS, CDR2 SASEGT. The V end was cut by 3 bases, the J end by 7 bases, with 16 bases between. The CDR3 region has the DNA TGTGCCAGCAGTGAGAAGGGGAGGGGGGGGAATGAGCAGTTCTTC. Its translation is CASSEKGRGGNEQFF.

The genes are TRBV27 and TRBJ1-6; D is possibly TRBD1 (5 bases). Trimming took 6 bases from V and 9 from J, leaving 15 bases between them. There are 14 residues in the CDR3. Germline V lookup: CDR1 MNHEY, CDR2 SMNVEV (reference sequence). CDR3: CASRDPGGSSPLHF. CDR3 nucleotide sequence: TGTGCCAGCAGAGACCCCGGGGGTAGTTCACCCCTCCACTTT.

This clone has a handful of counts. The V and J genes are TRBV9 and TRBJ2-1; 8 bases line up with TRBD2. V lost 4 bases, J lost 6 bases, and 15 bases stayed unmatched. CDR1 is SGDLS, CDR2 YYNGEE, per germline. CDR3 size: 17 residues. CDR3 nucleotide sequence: TGTGCCAGCAGCCCAAGAGGGAAGCGGGGGAAGGTCAATGAGCAGTTCTTC. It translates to CASSPRGKRGKVNEQFF.

The CDR3 sequence is CASRPDRVGTEAFF. DNA for the CDR3: TGTGCCAGCAGGCCTGACAGGGTAGGTACTGAAGCTTTCTTT. This rearrangement joins TRBV27 to TRBJ1-1, with TRBD1 matching 7 bases. The germline V gene encodes CDR1 MNHEY and CDR2 SMNVEV (reference sequence). The V gene end was trimmed by 6 bases and the J gene end by 5 bases; junction bases not matched to a gene: 9. This CDR3 has 14 amino acids.

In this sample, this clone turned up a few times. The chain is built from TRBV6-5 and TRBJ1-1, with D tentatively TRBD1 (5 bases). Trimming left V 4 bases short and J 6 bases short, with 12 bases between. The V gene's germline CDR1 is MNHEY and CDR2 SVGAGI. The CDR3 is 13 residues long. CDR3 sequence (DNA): TGTGCCAGCAGTTCATGGGGACTCTCTGAAGCTTTCTTT. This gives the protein CASSSWGLSEAFF.

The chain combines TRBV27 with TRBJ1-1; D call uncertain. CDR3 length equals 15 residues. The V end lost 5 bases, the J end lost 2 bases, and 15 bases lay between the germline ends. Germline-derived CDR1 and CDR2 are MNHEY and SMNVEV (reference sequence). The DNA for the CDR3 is TGTGCCAGCAGTCCTTGGAGCCTACTCAACACTGAAGCTTTCTTT. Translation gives CASSPWSLLNTEAFF.

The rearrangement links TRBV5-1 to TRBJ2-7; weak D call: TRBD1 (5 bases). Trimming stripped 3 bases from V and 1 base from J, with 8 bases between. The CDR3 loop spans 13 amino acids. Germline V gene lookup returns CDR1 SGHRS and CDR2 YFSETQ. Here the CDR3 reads CASSSDISYEQYF. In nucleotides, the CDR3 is TGCGCCAGCAGCTCGGACATTTCCTACGAGCAGTACTTC.

CDR3 DNA: TGCAGCGCACGGGACAGGGTCTCCTACGAGCAGTACTTC. The encoded protein is CSARDRVSYEQYF. V usage is TRBV29-1 and J usage is TRBJ2-7; TRBD1 agrees at 9 bases. This CDR3 is 13 amino acids long. Germline assignment: CDR1 SQVTM and CDR2 ANQGSEA. Unmatched junction bases numbered 4, after V lost 7 bases and J lost 0 bases.